The source of this T cell receptor beta chain is a study of T cell responses to AZD1222 COVID-19 vaccine. As for the study in general: Recipients boosted at about 4 weeks or about 12 weeks are pooled.

Deletions cut 4 bases from V and 5 bases from J, with 18 bases between. There are 16 residues in the CDR3. Germline CDR1 MNHNS, CDR2 SASEGT. About this clone itself: Its antigen is not known.

Only in-frame clones appear in the TCRdb table, and some are missing; sequencing was by immunoSEQ multiplex PCR. The sample has some 140,000 clones, roughly 90% seen once. Study observations and caveats: Among vaccine-associated CD4 TCRs, coverage spanned spike, with dominance at 160-218 and 743-854. A mostly white British donor set with more females was recruited, and clonal diversity was possibly underestimated.

V usage is TRBV6-1 and J usage is TRBJ1-5; D is possibly TRBD1 (5 bases). The sample was peripheral blood, taken on day 0 of AZD1222 vaccination. The origin of this receptor is an adult in good health. CDR3 amino acids: CASSAIGSGGYQPQHF. DNA for the CDR3: TGTGCCAGCAGTGCGATTGGCTCCGGGGGATATCAGCCCCAGCATTTT.